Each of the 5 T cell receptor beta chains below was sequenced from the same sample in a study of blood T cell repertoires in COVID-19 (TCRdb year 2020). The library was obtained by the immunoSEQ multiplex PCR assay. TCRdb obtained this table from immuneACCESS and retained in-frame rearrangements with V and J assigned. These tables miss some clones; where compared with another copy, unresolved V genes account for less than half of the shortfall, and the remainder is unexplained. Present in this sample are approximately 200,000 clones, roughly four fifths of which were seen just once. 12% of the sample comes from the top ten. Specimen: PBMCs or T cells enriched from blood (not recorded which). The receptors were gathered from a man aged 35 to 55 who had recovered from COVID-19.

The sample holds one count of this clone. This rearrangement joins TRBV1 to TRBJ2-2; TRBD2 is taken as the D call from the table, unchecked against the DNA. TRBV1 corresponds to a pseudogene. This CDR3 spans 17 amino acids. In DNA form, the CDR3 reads TGCACCAGCAGCACGAGGGAGGGAGCTAACCTCACCGGGGAGCTGTTTTTT. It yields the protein CTSSTREGANLTGELFF.

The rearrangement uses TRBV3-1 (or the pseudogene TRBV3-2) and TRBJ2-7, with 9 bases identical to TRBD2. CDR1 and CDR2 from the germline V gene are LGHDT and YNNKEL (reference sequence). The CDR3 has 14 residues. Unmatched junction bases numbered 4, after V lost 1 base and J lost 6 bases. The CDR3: CASSQGATSGEQYV. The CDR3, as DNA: TGTGCCAGCAGCCAAGGGGCGACTAGCGGCGAGCAGTACGTC.

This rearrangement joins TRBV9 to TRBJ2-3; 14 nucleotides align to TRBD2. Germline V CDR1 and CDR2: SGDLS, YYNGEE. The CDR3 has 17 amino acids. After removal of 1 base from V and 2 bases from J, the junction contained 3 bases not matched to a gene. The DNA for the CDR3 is TGTGCCAGCAGCGTATGGGGACTAGCGGGAGCCACAGATACGCAGTATTTT. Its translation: CASSVWGLAGATDTQYF.

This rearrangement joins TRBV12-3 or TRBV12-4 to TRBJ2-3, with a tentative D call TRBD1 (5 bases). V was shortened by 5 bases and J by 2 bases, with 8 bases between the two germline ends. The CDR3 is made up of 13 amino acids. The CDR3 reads CASSQGTTDTQYF. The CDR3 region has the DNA TGTGCCAGCAGTCAGGGAACCACAGATACGCAGTATTTT.

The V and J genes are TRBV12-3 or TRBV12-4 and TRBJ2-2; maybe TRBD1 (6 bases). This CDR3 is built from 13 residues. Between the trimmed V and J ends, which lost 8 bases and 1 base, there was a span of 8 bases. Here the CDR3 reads CASLGQNTGELFF. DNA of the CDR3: TGTGCCAGCCTGGGACAGAACACCGGGGAGCTGTTTTTT.